This is a list of T cell receptor beta chains from one sample in a study of regulatory T cells in long-lasting Graves disease. Each CDR3 protein gets one entry after TCRdb re-called the multiplex PCR reads with MiXCR. The repertoire includes about 530,000 distinct CDR3 sequences, 16% of them detected once, and 20% to 25% sits in the top ten. These same records also appear under a second study, on T cells in Graves' hyperthyroidism and ophthalmopathy.

The sequencing here drew on peripheral blood mononuclear cells (PBMCs), taken at new diagnosis, from a patient treated with antithyroid drugs. The source is a woman aged 35-65 years with Graves disease. CDR3s include the opening cysteine and the closing phenylalanine or tryptophan. Each record gives: D gene, clone size, J gene, V gene, CDR3 DNA, CDR3 protein. A D gene is named only where the DNA matches it firmly. Size values are once, few and many counts, or a class for expanded clones, and some rows have none.

d_call: TRBD1
clone_size: many
j_call: TRBJ2-3
v_call: TRBV7-2
cdr3_nt: TGTGCCAGCAGCCTCGGGACAGGGAAGAGCACAGATACGCAGTATTTT
cdr3_aa: CASSLGTGKSTDTQYF

d_call: TRBD2
clone_size: few
j_call: TRBJ2-3
v_call: TRBV12-3/TRBV12-4
cdr3_nt: TGTGCCAGCAGTCGCGGTGGACTAGCAAATACGCAGTATTTT
cdr3_aa: CASSRGGLANTQYF

d_call: TRBD2
clone_size: -
j_call: TRBJ2-1
v_call: TRBV5-5
cdr3_nt: TGTGCCAGCAGCTTTACTAGCGGGGGGGCTTTGGAGCAGTTCTTC
cdr3_aa: CASSFTSGGALEQFF

d_call: -
clone_size: many
j_call: TRBJ1-2
v_call: TRBV2
cdr3_nt: TGTGCCAGCAGTGACCACGTCGTCCGTGACTACACCTTC
cdr3_aa: CASSDHVVRDYTF

d_call: -
clone_size: few
j_call: TRBJ1-5
v_call: TRBV5-1
cdr3_nt: TGCGCCAGCAGTTACACAGGGAGTAGCAATCAGCCCCAGCATTTT
cdr3_aa: CASSYTGSSNQPQHF

d_call: -
clone_size: -
j_call: TRBJ1-6
v_call: TRBV30
cdr3_nt: TGTGCCTGGGATAGCTCCTATAATTCACCCCTCCACTTT
cdr3_aa: CAWDSSYNSPLHF

d_call: TRBD1
clone_size: few
j_call: TRBJ2-2
v_call: TRBV7-2
cdr3_nt: TGTGCCAGCAGCATACGGACAGGAAACACCGGGGAGCTGTTTTTT
cdr3_aa: CASSIRTGNTGELFF

d_call: TRBD2
clone_size: many
j_call: TRBJ2-3
v_call: TRBV3-1
cdr3_nt: TGTGCCAGCAGCCAAGCCCAGCGGGGGGGCCCAACGTCAGATACGCAGTATTTT
cdr3_aa: CASSQAQRGGPTSDTQYF

d_call: -
clone_size: many
j_call: TRBJ1-2
v_call: TRBV6-1
cdr3_nt: TGTGCCACACAGCTGGCCTCTAACTATGGCTACACCTTC
cdr3_aa: CATQLASNYGYTF

d_call: -
clone_size: few
j_call: TRBJ2-3
v_call: TRBV20-1
cdr3_nt: TGCAGTGCTAGTGTGCAGATCACAGATACGCAGTATTTT
cdr3_aa: CSASVQITDTQYF

d_call: -
clone_size: many
j_call: TRBJ2-1
v_call: TRBV29-1
cdr3_nt: TGCAGCGTTGGAGATGGAGAGTACAATGAGCAGTTCTTC
cdr3_aa: CSVGDGEYNEQFF

d_call: -
clone_size: many
j_call: TRBJ2-1
v_call: TRBV13
cdr3_nt: TGTGCCAGCAGCTTCACAGCGGCGTCAGACAATGAGCAGTTCTTC
cdr3_aa: CASSFTAASDNEQFF

d_call: TRBD1
clone_size: -
j_call: TRBJ2-7
v_call: TRBV2
cdr3_nt: TGTGCCAGCAGACCTGGACAGGGGATCGGGGTCTGGGAGCAGTACTTC
cdr3_aa: CASRPGQGIGVWEQYF

d_call: TRBD2
clone_size: few
j_call: TRBJ2-1
v_call: TRBV25-1
cdr3_nt: TGTGCCAGCAGTGAATATACTAGCGGGGGGGCCGGTCAGTTCTTC
cdr3_aa: CASSEYTSGGAGQFF

d_call: -
clone_size: many
j_call: TRBJ2-5
v_call: TRBV6-1
cdr3_nt: TGTGCCAGCAGCGACGGTGGAAAAGAGACCCAGTACTTC
cdr3_aa: CASSDGGKETQYF

d_call: TRBD1
clone_size: many
j_call: TRBJ1-1
v_call: TRBV10-3
cdr3_nt: TGTGCCATCAGCCCGGGACAGGTGTTCACTGAAGCTTTCTTT
cdr3_aa: CAISPGQVFTEAFF

d_call: -
clone_size: -
j_call: TRBJ2-3
v_call: TRBV6-1
cdr3_nt: TGTGCCAGCAGTGTCGTCGATACGCAGTATTTT
cdr3_aa: CASSVVDTQYF

d_call: -
clone_size: many
j_call: TRBJ2-6
v_call: TRBV7-8
cdr3_nt: TGTGCCAGCAGCCCACCGGGCTCTGGGGCCAACGTCCTGACTTTC
cdr3_aa: CASSPPGSGANVLTF

d_call: -
clone_size: many
j_call: TRBJ1-1
v_call: TRBV20-1
cdr3_nt: TGCAGTGCTAGAGATGGGGACAAGCCGCAGGGGTGGCCTGAAGCTTTCTTT
cdr3_aa: CSARDGDKPQGWPEAFF

d_call: TRBD1
clone_size: few
j_call: TRBJ1-1
v_call: TRBV18
cdr3_nt: TGTGCCAGCTCCCCTTCACAGGGGGCTAGTACTGAAGCTTTCTTT
cdr3_aa: CASSPSQGASTEAFF

d_call: -
clone_size: -
j_call: TRBJ1-1
v_call: TRBV5-1
cdr3_nt: TGCGCCAGCAGCTTGGACGTGGGGCACACTGAAGCTTTCTTT
cdr3_aa: CASSLDVGHTEAFF

d_call: -
clone_size: -
j_call: TRBJ1-5
v_call: TRBV27
cdr3_nt: TGTGCCAGCAGTTTCCACAGGGTTAATAGCAATCAGCCCCAGCATTTT
cdr3_aa: CASSFHRVNSNQPQHF

d_call: -
clone_size: -
j_call: TRBJ1-4
v_call: TRBV6-5
cdr3_nt: TGTGCCAGCAGTTACCGGGGGGCGGAAAAACTGTTTTTT
cdr3_aa: CASSYRGAEKLFF

d_call: TRBD1
clone_size: many
j_call: TRBJ2-5
v_call: TRBV2
cdr3_nt: TGTGCCAGCAGTGAAGCGCCAACGGGACAGGGGAGGGGAGAGACCCAGTACTTC
cdr3_aa: CASSEAPTGQGRGETQYF

d_call: TRBD1
clone_size: many
j_call: TRBJ2-1
v_call: TRBV2
cdr3_nt: TGTGCCAGCGAGGGAGGGGACAGGGGTTGGAATGAGCAGTTCTTC
cdr3_aa: CASEGGDRGWNEQFF

d_call: -
clone_size: many
j_call: TRBJ1-2
v_call: TRBV6-2/TRBV6-3
cdr3_nt: TGTGCCAGCAGTTCGGGGTGGGATGGCTACACCTTC
cdr3_aa: CASSSGWDGYTF

d_call: TRBD1
clone_size: -
j_call: TRBJ1-6
v_call: TRBV5-1
cdr3_nt: TGCGCCAGCAGCTTGGCTGGACAGGGATATTCACCCCTCCACTTT
cdr3_aa: CASSLAGQGYSPLHF

d_call: -
clone_size: few
j_call: TRBJ2-1
v_call: TRBV10-3
cdr3_nt: TGTGCCATCAGTGGATTAGCGGGGACAGACAATGAGCAGTTCTTC
cdr3_aa: CAISGLAGTDNEQFF

d_call: -
clone_size: -
j_call: TRBJ1-2
v_call: TRBV4-1
cdr3_nt: TGCGCCAGCAGCCAACCGTCAGAGATAGGCTACACCTTC
cdr3_aa: CASSQPSEIGYTF

d_call: -
clone_size: few
j_call: TRBJ1-5
v_call: TRBV19
cdr3_nt: TGTGCCAGTAGTATAGTGGGGATAGGAAATCAGCCCCAGCATTTT
cdr3_aa: CASSIVGIGNQPQHF

d_call: TRBD1
clone_size: -
j_call: TRBJ1-2
v_call: TRBV6-2/TRBV6-3
cdr3_nt: TGTGCCAGCAGTTACAGGGACAGGACTGGCTACACCTTC
cdr3_aa: CASSYRDRTGYTF

d_call: -
clone_size: many
j_call: TRBJ2-7
v_call: TRBV11-2
cdr3_nt: TGTGCCAGCAGCTTTATAAACGAGCAGTACTTC
cdr3_aa: CASSFINEQYF